A single T cell receptor (beta chain) is shown here with its context. The entry originates in a study of T cell changes during pregnancy in multiple sclerosis. The CDR3 covers 18 residues. Trimming left V 0 bases short and J 5 bases short, with 22 bases between. This table comes from immunoSEQ multiplex PCR, and its TCRdb copy is limited to in-frame clones, with some not included. Counted here are roughly 29,000 clones, roughly 89% occurring once; the ten biggest clones make up about 7.3%. This clonotype was sampled from a female donor with multiple sclerosis, enrolled in a pregnancy study. Sample: CD8+ T cells from peripheral blood mononuclear cells, taken before pregnancy. The rearrangement joins TRBV23-1 to TRBJ1-1; D might be TRBD1 (6 bases). TRBV23-1 is placed among ORFs of uncertain function. CDR3 nucleotides: TGCGCCAGCAGTCAATCGAGTACAGTCAAGACGAGGGGGACTGAAGCTTTCTTT. The encoded protein is CASSQSSTVKTRGTEAFF.